This T cell receptor (beta chain) was sequenced during a study of Ad26.COV2.S vaccination and SARS-CoV-2 variants. The study, taken as a whole, reports: Measures of TCR breadth and depth may have fallen short of total T cell responses.

This clone was picked up one time. Its specificity is unknown. This CDR3 region has 14 residues. Trimming removed 5 bases from V and 1 base from J, with 11 bases in between. Germline lookup yields CDR1 SGHTA and CDR2 FQGNSA. Sequenced by immunoSEQ multiplex PCR; TCRdb stores in-frame clones only, minus some. The sample has roughly 300,000 clones, around 90% seen once. The treatment denotes: some 20 received Ad26.COV2.S at low or high dose, single or two shots; several received placebo; per-sample allocation not given. Sample collection was performed on day 63 after the first vaccine or placebo injection.

The material was peripheral blood, obtained in a trial of Ad26.COV2.S vaccine versus placebo. The gene calls are TRBV7-2 and TRBJ2-5, with no clear D. This TCR derives from a person aged 18-60 years who received the Ad26.COV2.S COVID-19 vaccine or a placebo. The CDR3 region is CASSPRWAQETQYF. The CDR3 nucleotides are TGTGCCAGCAGCCCCCGTTGGGCCCAAGAGACCCAGTACTTC. The full variable domain, with the rest looked up from reference TRBV7-2 and TRBJ2-5, is GAGVSQSPSNKVTEKGKDVELRCDPISGHTALYWYRQSLGQGLEFLIYFQGNSAPDKSGLPSDRFSAERTGGSVSTLTIQRTQQEDSAVYLCASSPRWAQETQYFGPGTRLLVL.